This TCR beta chain emerged from a study of blood T cell repertoires in COVID-19. About the study: PBMCs, B-cell-depleted T cells, or T cells provided the cDNA or gDNA that made up the material.

Germline V CDR1 and CDR2: LNHDA, SQIVND (reference sequence). The CDR3 totals 14 residues. V was clipped by 6 bases and J by 8 bases, with 14 bases between them. Participants, 18 to 89 years old, spanned fewer than 25 US areas. Exposed enrollees had met someone with a PCR-confirmed or clinician-diagnosed COVID-19 case at some point within the 2 weeks before study entry. In the study's own analysis: Nucleated cell counts were estimated from reference gene primer amplification. TCRdb's table, derived via immunoSEQ multiplex PCR, lists solely in-frame clones and lacks some. For V, J and clone size, that table is used; D and trimming come from the DNA. The sample lists about 240,000 clones; under 90% were seen once.

This receptor was identified in a woman aged 35 to 49 who had been exposed to COVID-19. The rearrangement uses TRBV19 and TRBJ1-6; the D is unclear. Material for sequencing was PBMCs or T cells enriched from blood (not recorded which). The CDR3 DNA reads TGTGCCAGTAGAACCGGTCCCCCGGATTCACCCCTCCACTTT. It is translated as CASRTGPPDSPLHF.